This TCR beta chain was identified in a study of beta chain features in type 1 diabetes. Study-wide results and limits: Researchers report that Type 1 diabetes patients had moderately but significantly shorter TCRB CDR3s across all four CD4+ subsets.

CD4+ naive, central memory, regulatory and stem cell-like memory cells were sorted via CD45RO/CCR7/CD25/CD127/CD95/CD27. Details on this clone: As yet, its antigen is unknown.

Isolated RNA was reverse transcribed in full, so expressed TCRB transcripts were sequenced. Assay used: immunoSEQ multiplex PCR; TCRdb lists only in-frame clones, some missing. This table holds about 52,000 clones, around 45% found once. The CDR3 is 15 amino acids. Between the trimmed V and J ends, which lost 4 bases and 0 bases, there was a span of 9 bases. Germline CDR1 reads SGHVS; CDR2 reads FQNEAQ. Source material: Tregs from blood. This clonotype was sampled from a man aged 30 to 45 with type 1 diabetes. The chain combines TRBV7-8 with TRBJ1-4; D remains unclear. The CDR3 region has the DNA TGTGCCAGCAGCTCCAACTTAGCAACTAATGAAAAACTGTTTTTT. It yields the protein CASSSNLATNEKLFF.